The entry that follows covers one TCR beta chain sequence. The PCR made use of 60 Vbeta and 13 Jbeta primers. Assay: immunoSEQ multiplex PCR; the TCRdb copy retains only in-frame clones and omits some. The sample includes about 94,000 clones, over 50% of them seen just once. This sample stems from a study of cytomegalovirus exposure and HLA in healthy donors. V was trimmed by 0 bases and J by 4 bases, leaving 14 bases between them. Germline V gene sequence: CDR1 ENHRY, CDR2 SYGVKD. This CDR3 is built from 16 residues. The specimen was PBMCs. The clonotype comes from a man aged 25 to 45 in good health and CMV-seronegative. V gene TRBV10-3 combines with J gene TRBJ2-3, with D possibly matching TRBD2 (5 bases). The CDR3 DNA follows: TGTGCCATCAGTGAGTCCCTTGGACTGTTCGCAGATACGCAGTATTTT. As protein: CAISESLGLFADTQYF.